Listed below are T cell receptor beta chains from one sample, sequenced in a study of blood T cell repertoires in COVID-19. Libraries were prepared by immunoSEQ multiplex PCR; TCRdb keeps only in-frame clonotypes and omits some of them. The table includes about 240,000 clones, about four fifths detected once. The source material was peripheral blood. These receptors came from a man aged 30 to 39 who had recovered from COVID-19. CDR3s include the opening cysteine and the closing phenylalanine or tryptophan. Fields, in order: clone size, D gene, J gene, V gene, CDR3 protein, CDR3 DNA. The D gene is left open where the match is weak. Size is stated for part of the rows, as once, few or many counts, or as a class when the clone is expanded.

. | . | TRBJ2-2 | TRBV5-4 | CASSQKNTGELFF | TGTGCCAGCAGCCAAAAGAACACCGGGGAGCTGTTTTTT
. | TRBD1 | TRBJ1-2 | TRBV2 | CASYDSSTGGRGYGYTF | TGTGCCAGCTACGACTCCTCGACAGGGGGCAGGGGCTATGGCTACACCTTC
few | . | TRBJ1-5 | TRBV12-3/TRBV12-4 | CASTYGGGQPQHF | TGTGCCAGCACGTACGGCGGCGGCCAGCCCCAGCATTTT
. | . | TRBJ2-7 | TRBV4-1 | CASSQGTSYEQYF | TGCGCCAGCAGCCAAGGAACCAGCTACGAGCAGTACTTC
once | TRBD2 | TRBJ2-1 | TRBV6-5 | CASRRGTSERDEQFF | TGTGCCAGCAGGAGAGGGACTAGCGAACGGGATGAGCAGTTCTTC
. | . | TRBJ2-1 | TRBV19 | CASSIGPSSYNEQFF | TGTGCCAGTAGTATAGGGCCCTCCTCCTACAATGAGCAGTTCTTC
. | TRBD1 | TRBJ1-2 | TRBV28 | CASRKTGGRMYGYTF | TGTGCCAGCAGAAAAACAGGGGGGCGCATGTATGGCTACACCTTC
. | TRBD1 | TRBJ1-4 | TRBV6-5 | CASSIRDRVGEKLFF | TGTGCCAGCAGTATCCGGGACAGGGTCGGTGAAAAACTGTTTTTT
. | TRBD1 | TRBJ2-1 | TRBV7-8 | CASSTRGRGPYTYNEQFF | TGTGCCAGCAGCACCCGCGGCAGGGGGCCTTATACCTACAATGAGCAGTTCTTC
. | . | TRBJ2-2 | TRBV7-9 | CASSKAEQTTGELFF | TGTGCCAGCAGCAAAGCAGAACAGACGACCGGGGAGCTGTTTTTT
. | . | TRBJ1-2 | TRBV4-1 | CASSLGVGGYTF | TGCGCCAGCAGCCTCGGGGTTGGCGGCTACACCTTC
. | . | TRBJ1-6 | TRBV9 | CASSVQGRSPLHF | TGTGCCAGCAGCGTGCAGGGCCGGTCACCCCTCCACTTT
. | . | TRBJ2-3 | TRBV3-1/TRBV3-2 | CASSLRQVRTDTQYF | TGTGCCAGCAGCTTGCGACAGGTCCGCACAGATACGCAGTATTTT
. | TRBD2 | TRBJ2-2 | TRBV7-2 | CASSLRTLAGGPRTGELFF | TGTGCCAGCAGCTTAAGAACCCTAGCGGGGGGGCCTAGGACCGGGGAGCTGTTTTTT
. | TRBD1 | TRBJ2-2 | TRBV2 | CASRRQGGGELFF | TGTGCCAGCAGAAGACAGGGTGGGGGGGAGCTGTTTTTT
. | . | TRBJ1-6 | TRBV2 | CASRDDTYNSPLHF | TGTGCCAGCAGAGATGACACCTATAATTCACCCCTCCACTTT
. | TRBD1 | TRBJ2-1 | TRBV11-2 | CASSWDRGAYNEQFF | TGTGCCAGCAGCTGGGACAGGGGGGCCTACAATGAGCAGTTCTTC
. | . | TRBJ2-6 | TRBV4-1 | CASSPDTAPGANVLTF | TGCGCCAGCAGCCCCGATACAGCCCCCGGGGCCAACGTCCTGACTTTC
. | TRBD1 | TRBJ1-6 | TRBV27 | CASRVGTGDSPLHF | TGTGCCAGCAGGGTGGGGACAGGGGACTCACCCCTCCACTTT